The source of this T cell receptor beta chain is a study of shared clonotypes between healthy human individuals (dated by TCRdb to 2018 to 2021). For context, the study as a whole: A couple of women and a few men aged 18 to 49 years were included in the cohort. To increase sequencing depth and limit assay-specific biases, different laboratories used diverse techniques to prepare libraries and sequence TCR repertoires. Blood TCR repertoires of five healthy adults were deeply sequenced to estimate repertoire size and the extent of clonotype sharing between individuals. For each donor, three plates each were used for CD4 naive and CD4 memory, two plates were used for CD8 naive, and one plate was used for CD8 memory. Per donor, leukapheresis produced somewhere between about 0.94 and 9 billion PBMCs. Overall study outcomes, separate from this receptor: Because the study included a small number of donors, the genetic and exposure-history diversity represented was limited. Naive subsets generally had larger estimated clonotype richness than memory subsets. Even with the large sequencing depth, rarefaction of the sorted-subset datasets indicated that sequencing was incomplete. Compared with non-shared clonotypes, clonotypes shared by all four sorted-subset donors had higher generation probabilities. Pairwise subsampling led to the expectation that sequencing depth would affect the degree of clonotype sharing among donors. Sampling was limited to blood, and TCR repertoires in tissue likely differ from TCR repertoires in blood. Approximately 5% of naive CD4, 3.5% of naive CD8, roughly 2.4% of memory CD4, and about 0.4% of memory CD8 clonotypes were shared across several donors.

The CDR3 contains 15 residues, cysteine and phenylalanine counted. The entry retains the CDR3 DNA only, 45 bases that are in frame from base 1. V loses 2 bases at its end and J loses 4 bases; junction bases beyond the gene matches: 1. The CDR1 and CDR2 encoded by the germline V gene (reference sequence) are SGHNT and YYREEE. Healthy HIV-negative adults with no recently reported acute infections or vaccinations were included as donors. All donors were Caucasian adults living in Nashville, Tennessee, USA. CD4+ T cells were enriched by magnetic negative selection; naive cells were then positively selected on CD45RA, and the negative fraction formed the memory subset. Blood was obtained by leukapheresis, after which PBMCs were separated by Ficoll-Histopaque density gradient centrifugation and cryopreserved in liquid nitrogen vapor phase. Analytical flow cytometry was used to check the purity and quantity of every magnetically sorted T cell population. Each sorted fraction had its genomic DNA isolated and then quantified by UV absorbance on a Nanodrop 2000c.

Using the deep immunoSEQ assay, multiplex PCR amplified TCR CDR3 regions from genomic DNA. Genomic DNA extracted from each cell subset was distributed evenly over all wells of several immunoSEQ 96-well plates, and each plate served as one replicate. For sorted subsets, about 210 ng of genomic DNA, equivalent to about 30,000 T cell genomes, went into each replicate PCR. The purified libraries were quantified using a Qubit 3.0 fluorometer, sized with a Bioanalyzer 2100, and then quantified again using the KAPA Library Quantification kit. Every immunoSEQ 96-well plate was sequenced on a separate single-read 150-cycle Illumina NextSeq 550 flow cell. From the authors' description of their analysis: Because the immunoSEQ output included only junctional sequences and no quality scores, the filtering could not be the same as the filtering used for full-length reads. To assign V/J genes and CDR3, sequences were annotated using PyIR, a Python wrapper for IgBLAST v1.9, with IMGT germline references. Reads were removed for weak V/J assignments (E-value above 1e-6), missing CDR3, stop codons, out-of-frame junctions, or ambiguous translated residues. V3J clonotypes were defined by identical inferred V gene, J gene, and CDR3 amino acid sequence. Percentage overlap between repertoires was calculated by dividing the number of shared unique clonotypes by the size of the smaller repertoire. Three approaches were used to assess repertoire richness: RTK rarefaction, the Chao1 estimator, and Recon v2.1 estimates of unobserved clonotypes. Generation probabilities for all TCRbeta clonotypes obtained by the gDNA method from a handful of donors were computed using OLGA. TCRdb stores this immuneACCESS table with in-frame sequences only. Part of the clones is absent; in the studies checked, under half of the shortfall reflects unresolved V genes, and no reason is known for the rest. The V and J calls and the clone size are those of that table, but D and trimming were determined from the DNA. The sample table records hundreds of thousands of clones; 73% of these occur just once. The ten most abundant clones make up 1.5% to 2% of the sample.

On this clone: The antigen it binds to is not known. Qualities for individual bases were not recorded, and no much larger clone is one base off.

The sequence links TRBV5-4 to TRBJ2-1, and 12 junctional nucleotides match TRBD2. The clonotype comes from a woman in her twenties or thirties in good health. Specimen: memory CD4+ T cells sorted from blood. Interpreted using the paper, the cell subset or site label stands for: CD45RA-negative fraction. This receptor carries the CDR3 CASSLGTSGYNEQFF. At the DNA level, the sequence is TGTGCCAGCAGCTTAGGGACTAGCGGGTACAATGAGCAGTTCTTC.